These 14 T cell receptor beta chains came from one sample sequenced in a study of T cells after posttransplantation cyclophosphamide. TCRdb's table, derived via immunoSEQ multiplex PCR, lists solely in-frame clones and lacks some. The sample was found to contain about 36,000 clones, and every one recurs. Sequencing was done on a sample of PBMCs. The origin of the receptors is a girl aged 5-17 years in good health, CMV-negative, and a related stem cell transplant donor.

This clone was seen ten or more times. CDR3 in DNA: TGTGCCAGCAGCTCCACACAGGGGAACTATGGCTACACCTTC. Encoded protein: CASSSTQGNYGYTF. This chain connects TRBV5-5 to TRBJ1-2; TRBD1 agrees at 7 bases. This CDR3 contains 14 residues. Unmatched junction bases numbered 4, after V lost 3 bases and J lost 2 bases. Germline V CDR1 and CDR2: SGHKS, YYEKEE (reference sequence).

Ten or more counts support this clone. The V call is TRBV6-1, the J call TRBJ2-3; 8 bases line up with TRBD2. CDR3 length: 14 residues. The trim removed 6 bases at V and 6 bases at J, leaving 8 bases unmatched. CDR1 and CDR2 from the germline V gene are MNHNS and SASEGT. The CDR3 DNA reads TGTGCCAGCAGGGAGACTAGCGCCCCGGATACGCAGTATTTT. Translated: CASRETSAPDTQYF.

This clone was picked up many times. The V and J genes are TRBV28 and TRBJ2-2; 8 bases are a match to TRBD1. The germline V gene has CDR1 MDHEN and CDR2 SYDVKM. The V gene end was trimmed by 3 bases and the J gene end by 0 bases; junction bases not matched to a gene: 6. CDR3 length equals 17 residues. CDR3 nucleotides: TGTGCCAGCAGTTTCCGGGACAGGACCGCGAACACCGGGGAGCTGTTTTTT. This codes for CASSFRDRTANTGELFF.

In this sample, this clone turned up a few times. The rearrangement uses TRBV12-5 and TRBJ1-1; 8 bases match TRBD1. Trimming removed 1 base from V and 3 bases from J; junction bases left unmatched: 10. The CDR3 spans 17 residues. The germline V gene has CDR1 LGHNT and CDR2 FRNRAP. The CDR3 nucleotides are TGTGCTAGTGGTTTGGGGATCGGACAGGGAGGGTACACTGAAGCTTTCTTT. It is translated as CASGLGIGQGGYTEAFF.

This clone was found many times. The germline gene is not matched at one end of the junction; a read error may be the cause. The V gene is TRBV6-1, the J gene TRBJ2-6; weak D call: TRBD1 (5 bases). This CDR3 spans 17 amino acids. Germline values: CDR1 MNHNS, CDR2 SASEGT. This chain's CDR3 is CASSEGTPGTGANVLTF. For the CDR3, the DNA is TGTGCCAGCAGCGAAGGAACGCCAGGGACTGGGGCCAACGTCCTGACTTTC.

Only a few counts were recorded for this clone. This chain connects TRBV5-1 to TRBJ1-2; maybe TRBD1 (5 bases). This CDR3 has 15 amino acids. V was pared by 4 bases and J by 0 bases, with 13 bases between. Germline V lookup: CDR1 SGHRS, CDR2 YFSETQ. This CDR3 is CASSPTGTSNYGYTF. The CDR3 DNA reads TGCGCCAGCAGCCCGACCGGGACTTCTAACTATGGCTACACCTTC.

This clone was counted ten times or more. The V call is TRBV30, the J call TRBJ2-2, with D uncertain. Trimming took 2 bases from V and 0 from J, leaving 10 bases between them. Germline V gene sequence: CDR1 GTSNPN, CDR2 SVGIG (reference sequence). The CDR3 runs to 15 residues. DNA for the CDR3: TGTGCCTGGAGTTTTCTAGTAACGAACACCGGGGAGCTGTTTTTT. Protein product: CAWSFLVTNTGELFF.

This clone appeared a few times. The chain has TRBV30 and TRBJ2-7, with TRBD1 matching over 7 bases. V lost 1 base and J lost 3; bases outside the gene matches: 12. This CDR3 region has 16 residues. Germline V gene lookup returns CDR1 GTSNPN and CDR2 SVGIG (reference sequence). The CDR3 protein is CAWSGLTGQTLYEQYF. For the CDR3, the DNA is TGTGCCTGGAGTGGGTTAACGGGACAGACACTCTACGAGCAGTACTTC.

There are many counts of this clone. The chain couples TRBV14 to TRBJ2-3; 13 bases agree with TRBD2. This CDR3 is built from 19 residues. CDR1 and CDR2 from the germline V gene are SGHDN and FVKESK. V lost 4 bases and J lost 4; bases outside the gene matches: 14. CDR3 in amino acids: CASSPLGLAGEGAPDTQYF. The CDR3 nucleotides read TGTGCCAGCAGCCCTCTAGGACTAGCGGGAGAGGGGGCCCCAGATACGCAGTATTTT.

There are a few counts of this clone. V and J are TRBV6-4 and TRBJ2-5, with 8 positions matching TRBD1. The last part of the DNA fits TRBJ2-7 better; the J call may be wrong. CDR1 and CDR2 (germline): MRHNA, SNTAGT. The CDR3 contains 15 residues. CDR3 in amino acids: CASSDSDRATYEQYF. CDR3 coding DNA: TGTGCCAGCAGTGACTCGGACAGGGCCACCTACGAGCAGTACTTC.

This clone showed up many times. This chain connects TRBV7-9 to TRBJ1-4, with TRBD1 as a possible D gene (5 bases). CDR1 and CDR2 (germline): SEHNR, FQNEAQ (reference sequence). The CDR3 spans 12 residues. Trimming stripped 5 bases from V and 13 bases from J, with 14 bases between. CDR3 sequence (DNA): TGTGCCAGCAGCCTCCCGGGGGGACCACTGTTTTTT. Its translation: CASSLPGGPLFF.

This clone was seen a handful of times. The rearrangement uses TRBV11-2 and TRBJ2-1, with TRBD2 as a possible D gene (5 bases). Germline V gene data show CDR1 as SGHAT and CDR2 as FQNNGV. V was trimmed by 11 bases and J by 4 bases, leaving 15 bases between them. CDR3 length equals 13 residues. The CDR3 region is CAGSGNLYNEQFF. The CDR3 region has the DNA TGTGCCGGAAGCGGAAACTTGTACAATGAGCAGTTCTTC.

This clone was counted ten times or more. This chain joins TRBV4-1 and TRBJ2-3; the match to TRBD2 covers 11 bases. The germline V gene has CDR1 MGHRA and CDR2 YSYEKL. V lost 2 bases and J lost 4; bases outside the gene matches: 5. The CDR3 runs 16 residues. The CDR3 region has the DNA TGCGCCAGCAGCCAACCCAAACTAGCGGGAGCAGATACGCAGTATTTT. Its protein product is CASSQPKLAGADTQYF.

This rearrangement joins TRBV5-1 to TRBJ2-5; the D gene is possibly TRBD2 (7 bases). The DNA end favors TRBJ2-7, so the J call may be wrong. This CDR3 comprises 12 residues. The germline CDR1 and CDR2 sequences are SGHRS and YFSETQ. The CDR3 coding sequence is TGCGCCAGTAGGGAGGGGGTTTACGAGCAGTACTTC. Residues: CASREGVYEQYF.